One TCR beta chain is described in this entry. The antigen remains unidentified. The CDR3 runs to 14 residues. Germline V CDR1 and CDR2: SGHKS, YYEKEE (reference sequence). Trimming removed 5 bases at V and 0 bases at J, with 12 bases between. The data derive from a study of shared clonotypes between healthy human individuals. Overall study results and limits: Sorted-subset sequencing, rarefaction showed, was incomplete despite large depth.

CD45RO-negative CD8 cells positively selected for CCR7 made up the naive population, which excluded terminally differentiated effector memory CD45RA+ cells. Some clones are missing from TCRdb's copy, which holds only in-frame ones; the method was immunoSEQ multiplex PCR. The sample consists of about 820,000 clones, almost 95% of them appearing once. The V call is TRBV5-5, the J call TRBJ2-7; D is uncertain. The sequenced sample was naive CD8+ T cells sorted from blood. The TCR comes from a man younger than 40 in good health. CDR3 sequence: CASRPRRSSYEQYF. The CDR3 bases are TGTGCCAGCAGGCCGCGCAGAAGCTCCTACGAGCAGTACTTC.